Below, one T cell receptor (beta chain) is given with its context. Its antigen remains unidentified. One base away there is no much larger clone; base qualities are not given. The CDR3, from cysteine to phenylalanine, totals 16 residues. Kept here is only the CDR3 DNA, which spans 48 bases and is read in frame from base 1. From the germline V gene, CDR1 is SGHAT and CDR2 is FQNNGV. Unmatched junction bases come to 8, with V trimmed by 1 base and J by 6 bases. The source of the sample is a study of control samples from healthy donors and cancer patients (dated by TCRdb to 2020 to 2021). To prepare the library, the immunoSEQ multiplex PCR assay was applied. Imported from immuneACCESS, the table was reduced by TCRdb to in-frame sequences with V and J called. These copies leave out some clones; in studies compared against another copy, an unresolved V gene accounts for under half, and the cause of the remainder is not known. This sample holds hundreds of thousands of clones; roughly four fifths were observed only once. The top ten hold 10% to 15% of the sample.

The rearranged chain carries TRBV11-2 and TRBJ2-1; 8 bases in the junction line up with TRBD1. Sequenced sample: PBMCs. This TCR derives from a woman aged 55-69 years with lung cancer. CDR3 protein: CASSLGPGGRVNEQFF. The DNA is TGTGCCAGCAGCTTAGGTCCAGGGGGCCGGGTCAATGAGCAGTTCTTC.